This T cell receptor beta chain is from a study of response to subunit inactivated influenza vaccine. TCRdb passed the RT-PCR reads through MiXCR, listing each CDR3 protein once. The sample consists of 500,000 to 550,000 distinct CDR3 sequences, roughly 23% of them appearing once. The data also belong to a second study, concerning T cells expressing NK-cell markers. Per that study: Synthesis of TCR beta cDNA relied on 5'RACE template switching carrying UMIs. The sequencing cohort of eight donors included seven HCMV-seropositive individuals and one seronegative individual.

The sequences come from CD4+ T cells sorted from PBMCs, collected 11 to 12 days after vaccination. This sequence was found in a man between 50 and 59 years old who received an inactivated influenza vaccine.

CDR3 bases: TGTGCCACCAGTGATTTTGGGACATCTTCCTACAATGAGCAGTTCTTC. It encodes CATSDFGTSSYNEQFF. This chain links TRBV24-1 with TRBJ2-1; a possible D gene is TRBD1 (6 bases). The V and J ends lost 1 base and 1 base respectively, with 10 bases between them. This CDR3 spans 16 amino acids. Germline-derived CDR1 and CDR2 are KGHDR and SFDVKD.